Here is one T cell receptor (beta chain) with its context. What it binds is not known. The data are from a study of CD8+CD57+ T cells in acquired aplastic anemia. Notes on the study in general: Comparison of patients with controls identified approximately 28 shared CD8+ CDR3 sequences.

It was patients with CD8+CD57+ cell expansion by flow cytometry who were chosen for sequencing. Genomic DNA templated the TCR beta VDJ and CDR3 profiling. TCRdb processed the reads anew with MiXCR; each CDR3 protein has one entry. The sample includes under 200,000 distinct CDR3 sequences, roughly 43% seen only once; the top ten take approximately 3%. Trimming took 1 base from V and 10 from J, leaving 13 bases between them. The germline CDR1 and CDR2 sequences are LGHDT and YNNKEL (reference sequence). The CDR3 length is 14 residues. This sequence originates from a human donor with aplastic anemia. The rearrangement links TRBV3-1 to TRBJ1-4; possible D gene TRBD1, 6 bases. The specimen sequenced was sorted CD4+, CD8+, or CD8+CD57+ T cells (not recorded which) from PBMCs. In DNA, the CDR3 is TGTGCCAGCAGCCAAGGTACAGGGTGGGGAAAACTGTTTTTT. It yields the protein CASSQGTGWGKLFF.